A selection of T cell receptor beta chains follows, all from one sample in a study of cytomegalovirus exposure and HLA in healthy donors. Repertoires were generated with immunoSEQ multiplex PCR, while TCRdb's copy carries only in-frame clones and drops some. This table holds around 90,000 clones, around 84% found once. Specimen: PBMCs. These receptors were collected from a man in his forties in good health and CMV-seropositive. Both conserved end residues are part of each CDR3. A D gene is named only where the DNA matches it firmly. Some rows have no size entry. The others give once, few or many, or a class for an expanded clone.

CDR3aa: CASSGIQTGRQYF
CDR3nt: TGTGCCAGCAGTGGGATTCAAACAGGACGTCAGTACTTC
d_gene: .
j_gene: TRBJ2-7
abundance: .
v_gene: TRBV6-5

CDR3aa: CSVRVTANEKLFF
CDR3nt: TGCAGCGTTCGGGTGACGGCTAATGAAAAACTGTTTTTT
d_gene: .
j_gene: TRBJ1-4
abundance: .
v_gene: TRBV29-1

CDR3aa: CASSLVPGNSPLHF
CDR3nt: TGTGCCAGCAGTTTAGTCCCGGGAAATTCACCCCTCCACTTT
d_gene: .
j_gene: TRBJ1-6
abundance: .
v_gene: TRBV27

CDR3aa: CASGQGRAGELFF
CDR3nt: TGCGCCAGCGGACAGGGGAGGGCCGGGGAGCTGTTTTTT
d_gene: TRBD1
j_gene: TRBJ2-2
abundance: .
v_gene: TRBV5-1

CDR3aa: CASSGTRETDTQYF
CDR3nt: TGTGCCAGCAGCGGCACCCGGGAAACAGATACGCAGTATTTT
d_gene: .
j_gene: TRBJ2-3
abundance: .
v_gene: TRBV6-6

CDR3aa: CASSRPGLDSYEQYF
CDR3nt: TGTGCCAGCAGTCGGCCGGGACTAGACTCCTACGAGCAGTACTTC
d_gene: TRBD2
j_gene: TRBJ2-7
abundance: .
v_gene: TRBV7-9

CDR3aa: CASSLLAGFTDTQYF
CDR3nt: TGCGCCAGCAGCTTGCTAGCGGGGTTCACAGATACGCAGTATTTT
d_gene: TRBD2
j_gene: TRBJ2-3
abundance: .
v_gene: TRBV5-1

CDR3aa: CASSLIPGQTLNTEAFF
CDR3nt: TGCGCCAGCAGCTTGATACCGGGACAGACCTTGAACACTGAAGCTTTCTTT
d_gene: TRBD1
j_gene: TRBJ1-1
abundance: .
v_gene: TRBV5-1

CDR3aa: CASSHRVETQYF
CDR3nt: TGTGCCAGCAGCCACCGGGTAGAGACCCAGTACTTC
d_gene: .
j_gene: TRBJ2-5
abundance: .
v_gene: TRBV14

CDR3aa: CASSPTGVKAEKLFF
CDR3nt: TGTGCCAGCAGTCCGACAGGGGTGAAAGCTGAAAAACTGTTTTTT
d_gene: TRBD1
j_gene: TRBJ1-4
abundance: .
v_gene: TRBV6-6

CDR3aa: CASRGLALNTGELFF
CDR3nt: TGTGCCAGCAGGGGACTAGCCTTGAACACCGGGGAGCTGTTTTTT
d_gene: TRBD2
j_gene: TRBJ2-2
abundance: .
v_gene: TRBV27

CDR3aa: CASREGLADTYEQYF
CDR3nt: TGTGCCAGCAGGGAAGGACTAGCGGATACCTACGAGCAGTACTTC
d_gene: TRBD2
j_gene: TRBJ2-7
abundance: .
v_gene: TRBV2

CDR3aa: CASSLVGGPTQPQHF
CDR3nt: TGCGCCAGCAGCTTGGTAGGGGGCCCCACTCAGCCCCAGCATTTT
d_gene: TRBD1
j_gene: TRBJ1-5
abundance: .
v_gene: TRBV5-1

CDR3aa: CASSEAQVLHF
CDR3nt: TGTGCCAGCAGTGAAGCGCAGGTGCTCCACTTT
d_gene: .
j_gene: TRBJ1-6
abundance: .
v_gene: TRBV2

CDR3aa: CASSEPGGGRTGEQFF
CDR3nt: TGTGCCAGCAGTGAGCCAGGCGGCGGGAGGACGGGTGAGCAGTTCTTC
d_gene: TRBD2
j_gene: TRBJ2-1
abundance: .
v_gene: TRBV6-1

CDR3aa: CASSLAPAYEQYF
CDR3nt: TGTGCCAGCAGCTTAGCGCCTGCGTACGAGCAGTACTTC
d_gene: .
j_gene: TRBJ2-7
abundance: once
v_gene: TRBV7-6

CDR3aa: CASSRTHEGDEQFF
CDR3nt: TGTGCCAGCAGCAGGACGCACGAAGGGGATGAGCAGTTCTTC
d_gene: .
j_gene: TRBJ2-1
abundance: .
v_gene: TRBV6-6

CDR3aa: CASSRGQGAGQPQHF
CDR3nt: TGCGCCAGCAGCCGGGGACAGGGGGCCGGTCAGCCCCAGCATTTT
d_gene: TRBD1
j_gene: TRBJ1-5
abundance: .
v_gene: TRBV4-1

CDR3aa: CASSTDRGYGYTF
CDR3nt: TGCGCCAGCAGCACCGACAGGGGCTATGGCTACACCTTC
d_gene: TRBD1
j_gene: TRBJ1-2
abundance: .
v_gene: TRBV5-1

CDR3aa: CASSPTGNTGELFF
CDR3nt: TGTGCCAGCTCACCAACAGGGAACACCGGGGAGCTGTTTTTT
d_gene: .
j_gene: TRBJ2-2
abundance: once
v_gene: TRBV18

CDR3aa: CASSPNGGSEAFF
CDR3nt: TGTGCCAGCAGTCCTAACGGGGGAAGCGAAGCTTTCTTT
d_gene: .
j_gene: TRBJ1-1
abundance: .
v_gene: TRBV6-5

CDR3aa: CASILGGAGVYEQYF
CDR3nt: TGTGCCAGCATTCTTGGGGGAGCGGGTGTCTACGAGCAGTACTTC
d_gene: .
j_gene: TRBJ2-7
abundance: .
v_gene: TRBV28

CDR3aa: CASSLGAGDTEAFF
CDR3nt: TGTGCCAGCAGCTTAGGAGCAGGGGACACTGAAGCTTTCTTT
d_gene: .
j_gene: TRBJ1-1
abundance: .
v_gene: TRBV7-6

CDR3aa: CASSVASGRVEQEEQFF
CDR3nt: TGTGCCAGCAGCGTGGCTAGCGGGAGGGTGGAACAAGAGGAGCAGTTCTTC
d_gene: TRBD2
j_gene: TRBJ2-1
abundance: .
v_gene: TRBV9

CDR3aa: CASSDSLNIQYF
CDR3nt: TGTGCCAGCAGTGACTCACTAAACATTCAGTACTTC
d_gene: .
j_gene: TRBJ2-4
abundance: .
v_gene: TRBV6-1

CDR3aa: CASSVDGQGGPFGYTF
CDR3nt: TGTGCCAGCAGCGTAGACGGACAGGGTGGCCCTTTTGGCTACACCTTC
d_gene: TRBD1
j_gene: TRBJ1-2
abundance: .
v_gene: TRBV9

CDR3aa: CASSPDRVYGYTF
CDR3nt: TGTGCCAGTAGTCCGGACAGGGTGTATGGCTACACCTTC
d_gene: TRBD1
j_gene: TRBJ1-2
abundance: .
v_gene: TRBV19

CDR3aa: CASSHPTQGMGEQFF
CDR3nt: TGTGCCAGCAGTCACCCTACACAGGGGATGGGTGAGCAGTTCTTC
d_gene: TRBD1
j_gene: TRBJ2-1
abundance: .
v_gene: TRBV6-1

CDR3aa: CASSPMGAEQYF
CDR3nt: TGTGCCAGCTCACCAATGGGGGCGGAGCAGTACTTC
d_gene: .
j_gene: TRBJ2-7
abundance: .
v_gene: TRBV18

CDR3aa: CASSSWDRGAEQYF
CDR3nt: TGTGCCAGCAGTTCTTGGGACAGGGGAGCCGAGCAGTACTTC
d_gene: TRBD1
j_gene: TRBJ2-7
abundance: .
v_gene: TRBV27

CDR3aa: CASSYSDGGLQHF
CDR3nt: TGTGCCAGCAGTTACTCCGACGGGGGACTCCAGCATTTT
d_gene: .
j_gene: TRBJ1-5
abundance: few
v_gene: TRBV6-6

CDR3aa: CAPHLRGGTGELFF
CDR3nt: TGTGCCCCTCACCTGAGAGGGGGCACCGGGGAGCTGTTTTTT
d_gene: .
j_gene: TRBJ2-2
abundance: .
v_gene: TRBV19

CDR3aa: CSAQGVSEAFF
CDR3nt: TGCAGCGCCCAGGGGGTTTCTGAAGCTTTCTTT
d_gene: TRBD1
j_gene: TRBJ1-1
abundance: .
v_gene: TRBV29-1

CDR3aa: CASSQDPGTGYYEQYF
CDR3nt: TGTGCCAGCAGCCAAGATCCCGGGACAGGGTACTACGAGCAGTACTTC
d_gene: TRBD1
j_gene: TRBJ2-7
abundance: once
v_gene: TRBV4-2

CDR3aa: CSVEDQAAYEQYF
CDR3nt: TGCAGCGTTGAGGACCAAGCGGCATACGAGCAGTACTTC
d_gene: .
j_gene: TRBJ2-7
abundance: .
v_gene: TRBV29-1

CDR3aa: CASSRLGQVGEQYF
CDR3nt: TGCGCCAGCAGTCGCCTTGGACAGGTTGGAGAGCAGTACTTC
d_gene: TRBD1
j_gene: TRBJ2-7
abundance: few
v_gene: TRBV23-1

CDR3aa: CASSRQGTDTQYF
CDR3nt: TGTGCCAGCAGCCGACAGGGGACAGATACGCAGTATTTT
d_gene: TRBD1
j_gene: TRBJ2-3
abundance: .
v_gene: TRBV14

CDR3aa: CASSLGSARAYEQYF
CDR3nt: TGTGCCAGCAGCTTAGGATCGGCCAGGGCCTACGAGCAGTACTTC
d_gene: .
j_gene: TRBJ2-7
abundance: .
v_gene: TRBV11-2

CDR3aa: CASSLPGTSGEQYF
CDR3nt: TGTGCCAGCAGCTTGCCCGGGACTAGCGGCGAGCAGTACTTC
d_gene: .
j_gene: TRBJ2-7
abundance: once
v_gene: TRBV12-1

CDR3aa: CASSTGTITEQFF
CDR3nt: TGTGCCAGTAGTACCGGGACTATTACTGAGCAGTTCTTC
d_gene: TRBD2
j_gene: TRBJ2-1
abundance: .
v_gene: TRBV19

CDR3aa: CASSRGLAGADTQYF
CDR3nt: TGTGCCAGTAGTCGCGGACTAGCGGGGGCAGATACGCAGTATTTT
d_gene: TRBD2
j_gene: TRBJ2-3
abundance: .
v_gene: TRBV19

CDR3aa: CASSLTERGGTGELFF
CDR3nt: TGTGCCAGCAGCTTGACGGAGCGGGGGGGCACCGGGGAGCTGTTTTTT
d_gene: TRBD2
j_gene: TRBJ2-2
abundance: few
v_gene: TRBV5-5

CDR3aa: CASRQGIQEKLFF
CDR3nt: TGCGCCAGCAGGCAGGGGATACAAGAAAAACTGTTTTTT
d_gene: .
j_gene: TRBJ1-4
abundance: once
v_gene: TRBV5-1

CDR3aa: CASSLTGDTEAFF
CDR3nt: TGCGCCAGCAGCTTGACAGGGGACACTGAAGCTTTCTTT
d_gene: TRBD1
j_gene: TRBJ1-1
abundance: few
v_gene: TRBV5-1

CDR3aa: CASSLKGTGGFGNTIYF
CDR3nt: TGTGCCAGCAGCTTAAAGGGGACAGGGGGATTCGGAAACACCATATATTTT
d_gene: TRBD1
j_gene: TRBJ1-3
abundance: .
v_gene: TRBV7-3

CDR3aa: CASSQDTSGGGADTQYF
CDR3nt: TGCGCCAGCAGCCAAGATACATCCGGGGGTGGAGCAGATACGCAGTATTTT
d_gene: .
j_gene: TRBJ2-3
abundance: .
v_gene: TRBV4-1

CDR3aa: CASSLLAQETQYF
CDR3nt: TGTGCCAGCAGCTTGCTAGCTCAAGAGACCCAGTACTTC
d_gene: .
j_gene: TRBJ2-5
abundance: .
v_gene: TRBV5-4

CDR3aa: CASSVTGGNEKLFF
CDR3nt: TGCGCCAGCAGCGTGACAGGTGGAAATGAAAAACTGTTTTTT
d_gene: .
j_gene: TRBJ1-4
abundance: .
v_gene: TRBV5-1

CDR3aa: CASMFRGTEAFF
CDR3nt: TGTGCCAGCATGTTCCGGGGAACTGAAGCTTTCTTT
d_gene: .
j_gene: TRBJ1-1
abundance: once
v_gene: TRBV6-1

CDR3aa: CASSARVTNNEQFF
CDR3nt: TGTGCCAGCAGTGCCAGAGTGACAAATAATGAGCAGTTCTTC
d_gene: .
j_gene: TRBJ2-1
abundance: once
v_gene: TRBV6-1

CDR3aa: CAWRQRGTPGEQYF
CDR3nt: TGTGCCTGGAGGCAGCGGGGAACACCCGGGGAGCAGTACTTC
d_gene: TRBD2
j_gene: TRBJ2-7
abundance: once
v_gene: TRBV30

CDR3aa: CASSRTGTAPGETQYF
CDR3nt: TGTGCCAGCAGCCGAACAGGGACGGCTCCTGGAGAGACCCAGTACTTC
d_gene: .
j_gene: TRBJ2-5
abundance: once
v_gene: TRBV7-6